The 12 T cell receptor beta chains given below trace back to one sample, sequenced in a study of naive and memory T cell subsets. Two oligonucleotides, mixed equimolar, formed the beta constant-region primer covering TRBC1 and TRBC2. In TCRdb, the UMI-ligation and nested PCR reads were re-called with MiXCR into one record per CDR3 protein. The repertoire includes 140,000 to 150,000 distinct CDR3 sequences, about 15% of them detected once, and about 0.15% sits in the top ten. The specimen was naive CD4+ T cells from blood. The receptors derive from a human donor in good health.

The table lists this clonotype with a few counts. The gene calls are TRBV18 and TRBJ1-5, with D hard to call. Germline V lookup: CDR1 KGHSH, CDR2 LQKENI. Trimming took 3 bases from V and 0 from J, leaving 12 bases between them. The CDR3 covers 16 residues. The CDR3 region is CASSPSLAFSNQPQHF. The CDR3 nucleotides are TGTGCCAGCTCACCTTCCCTGGCGTTTAGCAATCAGCCCCAGCATTTT.

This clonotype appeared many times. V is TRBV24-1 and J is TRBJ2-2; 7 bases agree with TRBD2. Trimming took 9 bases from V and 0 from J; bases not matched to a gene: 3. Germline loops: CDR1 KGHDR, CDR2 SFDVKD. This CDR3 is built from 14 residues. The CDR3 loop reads CATGGTTNTGELFF. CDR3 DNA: TGTGCCACCGGCGGGACTACGAACACCGGGGAGCTGTTTTTT.

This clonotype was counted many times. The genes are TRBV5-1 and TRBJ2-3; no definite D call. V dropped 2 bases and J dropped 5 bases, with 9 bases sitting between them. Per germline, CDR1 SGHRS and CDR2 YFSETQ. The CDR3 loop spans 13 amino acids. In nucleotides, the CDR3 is TGCGCCAGCAGCTTACCGGGTGAAGATACGCAGTATTTT. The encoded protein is CASSLPGEDTQYF. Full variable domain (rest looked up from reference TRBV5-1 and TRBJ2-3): KAGVTQTPRYLIKTRGQQVTLSCSPISGHRSVSWYQQTPGQGLQFLFEYFSETQRNKGNFPGRFSGRQFSNSRSEMNVSTLELGDSALYLCASSLPGEDTQYFGPGTRLTVL.

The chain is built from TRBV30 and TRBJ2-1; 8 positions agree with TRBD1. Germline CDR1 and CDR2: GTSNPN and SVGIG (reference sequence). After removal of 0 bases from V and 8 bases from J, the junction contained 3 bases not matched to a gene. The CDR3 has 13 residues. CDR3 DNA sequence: TGTGCCTGGAGTGTACAGGGGGTCTATGAGCAGTTCTTC. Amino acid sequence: CAWSVQGVYEQFF.

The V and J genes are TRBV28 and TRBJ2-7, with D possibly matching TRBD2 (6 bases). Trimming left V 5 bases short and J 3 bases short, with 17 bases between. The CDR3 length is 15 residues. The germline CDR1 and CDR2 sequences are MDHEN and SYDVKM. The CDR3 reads CASSPAGQVRYEQYF. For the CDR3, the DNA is TGTGCCAGCAGTCCCGCGGGGCAGGTCCGCTACGAGCAGTACTTC.

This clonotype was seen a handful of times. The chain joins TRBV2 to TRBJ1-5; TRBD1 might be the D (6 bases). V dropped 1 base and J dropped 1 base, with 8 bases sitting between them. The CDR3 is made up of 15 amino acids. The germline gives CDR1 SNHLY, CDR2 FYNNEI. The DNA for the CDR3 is TGTGCCAGCAGTGAAGGAGGGGGGAGCAATCAGCCCCAGCATTTT. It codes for CASSEGGGSNQPQHF. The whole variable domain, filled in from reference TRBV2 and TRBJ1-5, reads EPEVTQTPSHQVTQMGQEVILRCVPISNHLYFYWYRQILGQKVEFLVSFYNNEISEKSEIFDDQFSVERPDGSNFTLKIRSTKLEDSAMYFCASSEGGGSNQPQHFGDGTRLSIL.

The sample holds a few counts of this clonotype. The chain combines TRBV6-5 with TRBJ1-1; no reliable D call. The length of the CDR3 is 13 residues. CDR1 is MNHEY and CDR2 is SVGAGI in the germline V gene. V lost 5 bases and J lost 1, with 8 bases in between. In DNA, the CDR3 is TGTGCCAGCAGTACCCCCTCGAACACTGAAGCTTTCTTT. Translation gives CASSTPSNTEAFF.

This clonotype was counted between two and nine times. The CDR3 DNA reads TGTGCCAGCAGCCAACAGGGGTACACAGATACGCAGTATTTT. Its translation is CASSQQGYTDTQYF. The gene calls are TRBV7-3 and TRBJ2-3, with 7 bases identical to TRBD1. Germline CDR1 SGHTA, CDR2 FQGTGA. Trimming removed 5 bases from V and 2 bases from J; junction bases left unmatched: 4. CDR3 length: 14 residues.

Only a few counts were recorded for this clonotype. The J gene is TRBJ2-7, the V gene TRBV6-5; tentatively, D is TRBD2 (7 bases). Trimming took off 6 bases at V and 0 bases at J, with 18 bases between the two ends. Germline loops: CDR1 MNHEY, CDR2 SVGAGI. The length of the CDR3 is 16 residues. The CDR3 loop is CASSRGAGVISYEQYF. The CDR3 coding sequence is TGTGCCAGCAGCCGGGGGGCAGGGGTGATCTCCTACGAGCAGTACTTC.

In DNA form, the CDR3 reads TGTGCCATCAGTGAGTCGACAGGGCTGGTCACTGAAGCTTTCTTT. Protein sequence: CAISESTGLVTEAFF. The rearrangement uses TRBV10-3 and TRBJ1-1, with TRBD1 identical over 7 bases. Per germline, CDR1 ENHRY and CDR2 SYGVKD. The CDR3 extends over 15 amino acids. The ends lost 0 bases at V and 4 bases at J; junction bases unmatched: 5.

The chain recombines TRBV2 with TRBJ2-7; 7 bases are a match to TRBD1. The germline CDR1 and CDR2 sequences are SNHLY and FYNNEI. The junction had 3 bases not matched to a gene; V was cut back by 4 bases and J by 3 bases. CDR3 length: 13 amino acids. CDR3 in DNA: TGTGCCAGCAGTGCCGACAGGGACTACGAGCAGTACTTC. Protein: CASSADRDYEQYF.

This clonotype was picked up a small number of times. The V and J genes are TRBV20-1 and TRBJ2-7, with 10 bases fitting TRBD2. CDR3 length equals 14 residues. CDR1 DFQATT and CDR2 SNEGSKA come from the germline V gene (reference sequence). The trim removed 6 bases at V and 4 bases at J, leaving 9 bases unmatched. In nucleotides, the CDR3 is TGCAGTGCAGACCCGGGACTAGCGACGTACGAGCAGTACTTC. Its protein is CSADPGLATYEQYF.